This T cell receptor beta chain comes out of a study of T cell responses to AZD1222 COVID-19 vaccine. Study at large: Pooling was applied to second doses at about 4 or about 12 weeks.

V shed 3 bases and J 9 bases; nucleotides not matched to a gene: 5. The CDR3 contains 13 residues. CDR1 and CDR2 (germline): SGHAT, FQNNGV. The method was immunoSEQ multiplex PCR; TCRdb's version includes in-frame clones alone and lacks a portion of them. Of 90,000 or so clones listed, around 86% are singletons. Sample: peripheral blood, taken on day 0 of AZD1222 vaccination. This clonotype was sampled from an adult in good health. The rearrangement joins TRBV11-2 to TRBJ2-1; the match to TRBD1 covers 7 bases. The CDR3 DNA follows: TGTGCCAGCAGCTTCGTAGGGGGCGGTGAGCAGTTCTTC. Its protein is CASSFVGGGEQFF.